Below, 20 T cell receptor beta chains from the same sample are listed, as sequenced in a study of blood T cell repertoires in COVID-19. Sequencing used immunoSEQ multiplex PCR; TCRdb keeps in-frame clones, though not all of them. The sample has around 200,000 clones, about 90% seen once. Sequenced sample: PBMCs or T cells enriched from blood (not recorded which). The source of these receptors is a man younger than 45 who had recovered from COVID-19.

The V and J genes are TRBV4-1 and TRBJ1-3; no reliable D call. The CDR3 is 14 amino acids. Germline V lookup: CDR1 MGHRA, CDR2 YSYEKL. Trimming left V 1 base short and J 1 base short, with 5 bases between. The CDR3 sequence is CASSQAESGNTIYF. DNA of the CDR3: TGCGCCAGCAGCCAAGCCGAGTCTGGAAACACCATATATTTT.

The chain carries TRBV2 and TRBJ2-1, with TRBD2 matching 12 bases. With V trimmed by 8 bases and J by 10 bases, 12 bases remained unmatched. The CDR3 is made up of 15 amino acids. The germline CDR1 and CDR2 sequences are SNHLY and FYNNEI. This CDR3 reads CASSVGLAGSGEQFF. CDR3 in DNA: TGTGCCAGCTCAGTCGGACTAGCGGGATCTGGGGAGCAGTTCTTC.

J is TRBJ1-6 and V is TRBV4-1; 10 nucleotides line up with TRBD1. The germline V gene has CDR1 MGHRA and CDR2 YSYEKL. Germline trimming cut 0 bases from V and 7 bases from J; bases unmatched to any gene: 3. CDR3 length equals 16 residues. The CDR3 nucleotides are TGCGCCAGCAGCCAAGACCGGGGACAGGGGAATTCACCCCTCCACTTT. It codes for CASSQDRGQGNSPLHF.

Ten or more counts support this clone. The rearrangement joins TRBV7-9 to TRBJ2-5; D is unclear. Per germline, CDR1 SEHNR and CDR2 FQNEAQ (reference sequence). Between the trimmed V and J ends, which lost 7 bases and 3 bases, there was a span of 12 bases. CDR3 length: 13 amino acids. The CDR3 DNA is TGTGCCAGCACCTTCGACACGGAAGAGACCCAGTACTTC. Protein product: CASTFDTEETQYF.

This clone occurred once. The chain links TRBV7-6 to TRBJ1-1; D is perhaps TRBD1 (6 bases). The CDR3 is made up of 19 amino acids. CDR1 is SGHVS and CDR2 is FNYEAQ in the germline V gene. The V end was cut by 0 bases, the J end by 1 base, with 21 bases between. The CDR3 bases are TGTGCCAGCAGCTTAGCGATCAGGGGAGTAAAGAAGAGGAACACTGAAGCTTTCTTT. It is translated as CASSLAIRGVKKRNTEAFF.

J is TRBJ2-2 and V is TRBV10-2; no clear D gene. This CDR3 is 13 amino acids long. Germline-derived CDR1 and CDR2 are WSHSY and SAAADI. The V end lost 3 bases, the J end lost 5 bases, and 7 bases lay between the germline ends. The CDR3 region is CASSDSRTGELFF. The CDR3 DNA is TGCGCCAGCAGTGACTCCAGAACCGGGGAGCTGTTTTTT.

This chain connects TRBV6-1 to TRBJ2-5, with 7 bases matching TRBD1. Trimming took 3 bases from V and 5 from J; bases not matched to a gene: 21. Per germline, CDR1 MNHNS and CDR2 SASEGT. The CDR3 spans 19 residues. CDR3 amino acids: CASSDRDRGGLGSRETQYF. CDR3 sequence (DNA): TGTGCCAGCAGTGACCGGGACAGAGGTGGTCTCGGTAGTCGGGAGACCCAGTACTTC.

The chain employs TRBV6-5 and TRBJ2-7; D is possibly TRBD2 (6 bases). The CDR3 length is 14 residues. Germline CDR1 MNHEY, CDR2 SVGAGI. Trimming shortened V by 7 bases and J by 4 bases, and 17 bases separated the two germline ends. The CDR3 region is CASKIERGAYEQYF. CDR3 coding DNA: TGTGCCAGCAAAATAGAGCGCGGGGCGTACGAGCAGTACTTC.

J is TRBJ2-2 and V is TRBV30; possibly TRBD2 for D (5 bases). V lost 0 bases and J lost 7, with 12 bases in between. The CDR3 is made up of 14 amino acids. Germline values: CDR1 GTSNPN, CDR2 SVGIG (reference sequence). CDR3 loop: CAWSVRAVSGELFF. Here the CDR3 DNA reads TGTGCCTGGAGTGTTCGAGCGGTTAGCGGGGAGCTGTTTTTT.

The J gene is TRBJ2-5, the V gene TRBV10-3; 8 bases align to TRBD2. The CDR3 is made up of 12 amino acids. Trimming cost V 8 bases and J 5 bases; bases outside gene matches: 4. Germline CDR1 reads ENHRY; CDR2 reads SYGVKD. CDR3 bases: TGTGCCATCGGCCCGGGAGGGGAGACCCAGTACTTC. As protein: CAIGPGGETQYF.

This clone was counted only a few times. V and J are TRBV18 and TRBJ1-2, with unresolved D. Trimming removed 0 bases from V and 4 bases from J, with 12 bases in between. CDR3 size: 15 residues. Germline V gene data show CDR1 as KGHSH and CDR2 as LQKENI. CDR3 residues: CASSPPEGSVYGYTF. The DNA of the CDR3 is TGTGCCAGCTCACCACCGGAGGGATCAGTCTATGGCTACACCTTC.

The rearrangement uses TRBV19 and TRBJ1-1, with 8 bases identical to TRBD1. V gave up 7 bases and J gave up 0 bases; unmatched junction bases: 4. CDR3 length: 14 amino acids. Germline CDR1 LNHDA, CDR2 SQIVND (reference sequence). DNA of the CDR3: TGTGCCAGTACCTCGACAGGGGTGAACACTGAAGCTTTCTTT. Its translation: CASTSTGVNTEAFF. Combining the CDR3 with reference TRBV19 and TRBJ1-1 gives the whole variable domain DGGITQSPKYLFRKEGQNVTLSCEQNLNHDAMYWYRQDPGQGLRLIYYSQIVNDFQKGDIAEGYSVSREKKESFPLTVTSAQKNPTAFYLCASTSTGVNTEAFFGQGTRLTVV.

The V gene is TRBV7-2, the J gene TRBJ2-2; 7 bases are a match to TRBD2. Germline V CDR1 and CDR2: SGHTA, FQGNSA. The CDR3 is 15 amino acids. The junction had 7 bases not matched to a gene; V was cut back by 5 bases and J by 4 bases. CDR3 DNA: TGTGCCAGCAGCGGGAGGGCAGGGTCCACCGGGGAGCTGTTTTTT. Translated: CASSGRAGSTGELFF.

This chain joins TRBV20-1 and TRBJ2-3; the match to TRBD2 covers 11 bases. J gave up 2 bases and V 3 bases, and 4 bases lay outside the gene matches. Germline assignment: CDR1 DFQATT and CDR2 SNEGSKA (reference sequence). This CDR3 has 15 amino acids. CDR3 protein: CSASSSGRATDTQYF. The CDR3 coding sequence is TGCAGTGCTAGTAGTAGCGGGAGGGCCACAGATACGCAGTATTTT.

The chain couples TRBV5-1 to TRBJ1-6, with TRBD1 matching over 7 bases. The CDR3 runs to 15 residues. J gave up 7 bases and V 4 bases, and 8 bases lay outside the gene matches. Per the germline V gene, CDR1 is SGHRS and CDR2 is YFSETQ. CDR3 residues: CASSPATGINSPLHF. CDR3 nucleotides: TGCGCCAGCAGCCCCGCGACAGGGATCAATTCACCCCTCCACTTT.

V usage is TRBV15 and J usage is TRBJ2-1, with 8 bases lining up with TRBD1. The V gene end was trimmed by 0 bases and the J gene end by 2 bases; junction bases not matched to a gene: 0. Looked up from germline, CDR1 is LNHNV and CDR2 is YYDKDF (reference sequence). The CDR3 sequence is 15 residues long. The CDR3 sequence is CATSRDRGPYNEQFF. In DNA form, the CDR3 reads TGTGCCACCAGCAGAGACAGGGGGCCCTACAATGAGCAGTTCTTC. Together with reference TRBV15 and TRBJ2-1, the CDR3 gives the full variable domain: DAMVIQNPRYQVTQFGKPVTLSCSQTLNHNVMYWYQQKSSQAPKLLFHYYDKDFNNEADTPDNFQSRRPNTSFCFLDIRSPGLGDTAMYLCATSRDRGPYNEQFFGPGTRLTVL.

With respect to this clone: Other DNA sequences in this sample translate to the same CDR3. This chain links TRBV2 with TRBJ1-5; 8 positions match TRBD1. The germline V gene encodes CDR1 SNHLY and CDR2 FYNNEI. The CDR3 loop spans 14 amino acids. Trimming took 3 bases from V and 6 from J; bases not matched to a gene: 4. The CDR3 spells CASSEWQGAQPQHF. In DNA form, the CDR3 reads TGTGCCAGCAGTGAGTGGCAGGGGGCTCAGCCCCAGCATTTT.

The chain is built from TRBV9 and TRBJ2-7; 9 positions agree with TRBD2. Germline-derived CDR1 and CDR2 are SGDLS and YYNGEE. V was clipped by 4 bases and J by 0 bases; unmatched bases: 5. The CDR3 totals 15 residues. DNA of the CDR3: TGTGCCAGCAGCTCTAGCGGGGACAACTCCTACGAGCAGTACTTC. This encodes CASSSSGDNSYEQYF.

The chain links TRBV15 to TRBJ1-4; possibly TRBD1 for D (6 bases). The germline V gene has CDR1 LNHNV and CDR2 YYDKDF (reference sequence). V lost 1 base and J lost 5, with 14 bases in between. The CDR3 length is 16 residues. The CDR3 region is CATSRGRTDRNEKLFF. CDR3 bases: TGTGCCACCAGCAGAGGGAGGACAGACCGGAATGAAAAACTGTTTTTT. The whole variable domain, remainder taken from reference TRBV15 and TRBJ1-4, is DAMVIQNPRYQVTQFGKPVTLSCSQTLNHNVMYWYQQKSSQAPKLLFHYYDKDFNNEADTPDNFQSRRPNTSFCFLDIRSPGLGDTAMYLCATSRGRTDRNEKLFFGSGTQLSVL.

The rearrangement links TRBV6-5 to TRBJ1-5; 7 bases align to TRBD1. CDR1 and CDR2 from the germline V gene are MNHEY and SVGAGI. CDR3 length: 13 amino acids. Unmatched junction bases numbered 4, after V lost 7 bases and J lost 4 bases. DNA of the CDR3: TGTGCCAGCAAAACAGGGGAAAATCAGCCCCAGCATTTT. Encoded protein: CASKTGENQPQHF.